This TCR beta chain was captured by sequencing in a study of shared T cell receptors in the human thymus (dated by TCRdb to the early 2020s). For the study in its entirety: The study examined how the human thymus generates shared, self-reactive T-cell receptor alpha chains.

The protocol used for the library was the immunoSEQ multiplex PCR assay. Entries here come from immuneACCESS through TCRdb and include only in-frame sequences with V and J called. Some clones fail to appear in such tables; in the studies checked, an unresolved V gene covers under half of the shortfall, and the cause of the remainder is unknown. The table for this sample lists roughly 550,000 clones; 75% to 80% of them were counted only once. About 0.014% of the sample is taken by the ten largest. The germline V gene specifies SQVTM as CDR1 and ANQGSEA as CDR2. For this chain, trimming is 4 bases at the V end and 4 bases at the J end, and the number of junction bases without a gene match is 15. There are 16 amino acids in the CDR3, from cysteine to phenylalanine inclusive. The kept DNA is CDR3 alone, 48 bases in frame from the first base. As to this clone: Its antigen has not been determined. No base-level quality is on record; no much larger clone is a single base apart.

A further study also used this sample, focusing on human thymus T cells. As the second study states: The donors were immunologically healthy infants in Finland who had open corrective cardiac surgery for congenital heart defects. Thymus tissue was collected as surgical resects that were removed during corrective cardiac surgery. Usage of V and J gene segments appeared to be biased in both the thymic and the peripheral blood repertoires. The related research reported highly overlapping thymic TCR repertoires among unrelated individuals. The study characterized TCR alpha and beta repertoires from eight infant thymus samples and a few related peripheral blood samples. The infant donors were roughly 7 to 244 days old, and the cohort included five or six males and a couple of females. Thymocytes were mechanically released from the tissue and were stored as pellets of roughly 9-30 million cells at -70 degrees C. Genomic DNA was extracted from frozen cell pellets with a QIAsymphony instrument. Using the immunoSEQ multiplex PCR assay, the TCRB and TCRAD loci were amplified from a standardized quantity of quality-controlled genomic DNA. The V(D)J region was spanned by amplicons of a length sufficient to cover the CDR3 and to identify V and J genes. The commercial immunoSEQ service was used to sequence amplicons on an Illumina platform. Corrections for primer bias and sequencing errors followed previously described methods, while TCRAD and TCRB definitions were based on the IMGT database. Repertoires were analysed with immunoSEQ Analyzer 3.0 and VDJTools, covering basic statistics, V/J segment usage, diversity estimates, rarefaction and pairwise overlap. Diversity was estimated with Chao1, ChaoE, Efron-Thisted, Shannon and inverse Simpson indices, and also on datasets down-sampled to the smallest sample. Repertoire overlap was determined by strict matching of CDR3 nucleotide sequence, V gene and J gene, and Jaccard-based multidimensional scaling clustering was applied. On average, thymus samples gave about 810,000 unique TCRB clonotypes, whereas blood samples gave some 84,000.

The source is a boy under three years old with a congenital heart defect. Donor details come from another sample of the same person, matched by shared clones. The specimen sequenced was thymocytes. In this chain, TRBV29-1 is recombined with TRBJ2-7, and TRBD1 aligns with 8 junction nucleotides. In nucleotide form, the sequence is TGCAGCGTTGCCTCGTCCGACAGGGGAATAGAATACGAGCAGTACTTC. This codes for CSVASSDRGIEYEQYF.